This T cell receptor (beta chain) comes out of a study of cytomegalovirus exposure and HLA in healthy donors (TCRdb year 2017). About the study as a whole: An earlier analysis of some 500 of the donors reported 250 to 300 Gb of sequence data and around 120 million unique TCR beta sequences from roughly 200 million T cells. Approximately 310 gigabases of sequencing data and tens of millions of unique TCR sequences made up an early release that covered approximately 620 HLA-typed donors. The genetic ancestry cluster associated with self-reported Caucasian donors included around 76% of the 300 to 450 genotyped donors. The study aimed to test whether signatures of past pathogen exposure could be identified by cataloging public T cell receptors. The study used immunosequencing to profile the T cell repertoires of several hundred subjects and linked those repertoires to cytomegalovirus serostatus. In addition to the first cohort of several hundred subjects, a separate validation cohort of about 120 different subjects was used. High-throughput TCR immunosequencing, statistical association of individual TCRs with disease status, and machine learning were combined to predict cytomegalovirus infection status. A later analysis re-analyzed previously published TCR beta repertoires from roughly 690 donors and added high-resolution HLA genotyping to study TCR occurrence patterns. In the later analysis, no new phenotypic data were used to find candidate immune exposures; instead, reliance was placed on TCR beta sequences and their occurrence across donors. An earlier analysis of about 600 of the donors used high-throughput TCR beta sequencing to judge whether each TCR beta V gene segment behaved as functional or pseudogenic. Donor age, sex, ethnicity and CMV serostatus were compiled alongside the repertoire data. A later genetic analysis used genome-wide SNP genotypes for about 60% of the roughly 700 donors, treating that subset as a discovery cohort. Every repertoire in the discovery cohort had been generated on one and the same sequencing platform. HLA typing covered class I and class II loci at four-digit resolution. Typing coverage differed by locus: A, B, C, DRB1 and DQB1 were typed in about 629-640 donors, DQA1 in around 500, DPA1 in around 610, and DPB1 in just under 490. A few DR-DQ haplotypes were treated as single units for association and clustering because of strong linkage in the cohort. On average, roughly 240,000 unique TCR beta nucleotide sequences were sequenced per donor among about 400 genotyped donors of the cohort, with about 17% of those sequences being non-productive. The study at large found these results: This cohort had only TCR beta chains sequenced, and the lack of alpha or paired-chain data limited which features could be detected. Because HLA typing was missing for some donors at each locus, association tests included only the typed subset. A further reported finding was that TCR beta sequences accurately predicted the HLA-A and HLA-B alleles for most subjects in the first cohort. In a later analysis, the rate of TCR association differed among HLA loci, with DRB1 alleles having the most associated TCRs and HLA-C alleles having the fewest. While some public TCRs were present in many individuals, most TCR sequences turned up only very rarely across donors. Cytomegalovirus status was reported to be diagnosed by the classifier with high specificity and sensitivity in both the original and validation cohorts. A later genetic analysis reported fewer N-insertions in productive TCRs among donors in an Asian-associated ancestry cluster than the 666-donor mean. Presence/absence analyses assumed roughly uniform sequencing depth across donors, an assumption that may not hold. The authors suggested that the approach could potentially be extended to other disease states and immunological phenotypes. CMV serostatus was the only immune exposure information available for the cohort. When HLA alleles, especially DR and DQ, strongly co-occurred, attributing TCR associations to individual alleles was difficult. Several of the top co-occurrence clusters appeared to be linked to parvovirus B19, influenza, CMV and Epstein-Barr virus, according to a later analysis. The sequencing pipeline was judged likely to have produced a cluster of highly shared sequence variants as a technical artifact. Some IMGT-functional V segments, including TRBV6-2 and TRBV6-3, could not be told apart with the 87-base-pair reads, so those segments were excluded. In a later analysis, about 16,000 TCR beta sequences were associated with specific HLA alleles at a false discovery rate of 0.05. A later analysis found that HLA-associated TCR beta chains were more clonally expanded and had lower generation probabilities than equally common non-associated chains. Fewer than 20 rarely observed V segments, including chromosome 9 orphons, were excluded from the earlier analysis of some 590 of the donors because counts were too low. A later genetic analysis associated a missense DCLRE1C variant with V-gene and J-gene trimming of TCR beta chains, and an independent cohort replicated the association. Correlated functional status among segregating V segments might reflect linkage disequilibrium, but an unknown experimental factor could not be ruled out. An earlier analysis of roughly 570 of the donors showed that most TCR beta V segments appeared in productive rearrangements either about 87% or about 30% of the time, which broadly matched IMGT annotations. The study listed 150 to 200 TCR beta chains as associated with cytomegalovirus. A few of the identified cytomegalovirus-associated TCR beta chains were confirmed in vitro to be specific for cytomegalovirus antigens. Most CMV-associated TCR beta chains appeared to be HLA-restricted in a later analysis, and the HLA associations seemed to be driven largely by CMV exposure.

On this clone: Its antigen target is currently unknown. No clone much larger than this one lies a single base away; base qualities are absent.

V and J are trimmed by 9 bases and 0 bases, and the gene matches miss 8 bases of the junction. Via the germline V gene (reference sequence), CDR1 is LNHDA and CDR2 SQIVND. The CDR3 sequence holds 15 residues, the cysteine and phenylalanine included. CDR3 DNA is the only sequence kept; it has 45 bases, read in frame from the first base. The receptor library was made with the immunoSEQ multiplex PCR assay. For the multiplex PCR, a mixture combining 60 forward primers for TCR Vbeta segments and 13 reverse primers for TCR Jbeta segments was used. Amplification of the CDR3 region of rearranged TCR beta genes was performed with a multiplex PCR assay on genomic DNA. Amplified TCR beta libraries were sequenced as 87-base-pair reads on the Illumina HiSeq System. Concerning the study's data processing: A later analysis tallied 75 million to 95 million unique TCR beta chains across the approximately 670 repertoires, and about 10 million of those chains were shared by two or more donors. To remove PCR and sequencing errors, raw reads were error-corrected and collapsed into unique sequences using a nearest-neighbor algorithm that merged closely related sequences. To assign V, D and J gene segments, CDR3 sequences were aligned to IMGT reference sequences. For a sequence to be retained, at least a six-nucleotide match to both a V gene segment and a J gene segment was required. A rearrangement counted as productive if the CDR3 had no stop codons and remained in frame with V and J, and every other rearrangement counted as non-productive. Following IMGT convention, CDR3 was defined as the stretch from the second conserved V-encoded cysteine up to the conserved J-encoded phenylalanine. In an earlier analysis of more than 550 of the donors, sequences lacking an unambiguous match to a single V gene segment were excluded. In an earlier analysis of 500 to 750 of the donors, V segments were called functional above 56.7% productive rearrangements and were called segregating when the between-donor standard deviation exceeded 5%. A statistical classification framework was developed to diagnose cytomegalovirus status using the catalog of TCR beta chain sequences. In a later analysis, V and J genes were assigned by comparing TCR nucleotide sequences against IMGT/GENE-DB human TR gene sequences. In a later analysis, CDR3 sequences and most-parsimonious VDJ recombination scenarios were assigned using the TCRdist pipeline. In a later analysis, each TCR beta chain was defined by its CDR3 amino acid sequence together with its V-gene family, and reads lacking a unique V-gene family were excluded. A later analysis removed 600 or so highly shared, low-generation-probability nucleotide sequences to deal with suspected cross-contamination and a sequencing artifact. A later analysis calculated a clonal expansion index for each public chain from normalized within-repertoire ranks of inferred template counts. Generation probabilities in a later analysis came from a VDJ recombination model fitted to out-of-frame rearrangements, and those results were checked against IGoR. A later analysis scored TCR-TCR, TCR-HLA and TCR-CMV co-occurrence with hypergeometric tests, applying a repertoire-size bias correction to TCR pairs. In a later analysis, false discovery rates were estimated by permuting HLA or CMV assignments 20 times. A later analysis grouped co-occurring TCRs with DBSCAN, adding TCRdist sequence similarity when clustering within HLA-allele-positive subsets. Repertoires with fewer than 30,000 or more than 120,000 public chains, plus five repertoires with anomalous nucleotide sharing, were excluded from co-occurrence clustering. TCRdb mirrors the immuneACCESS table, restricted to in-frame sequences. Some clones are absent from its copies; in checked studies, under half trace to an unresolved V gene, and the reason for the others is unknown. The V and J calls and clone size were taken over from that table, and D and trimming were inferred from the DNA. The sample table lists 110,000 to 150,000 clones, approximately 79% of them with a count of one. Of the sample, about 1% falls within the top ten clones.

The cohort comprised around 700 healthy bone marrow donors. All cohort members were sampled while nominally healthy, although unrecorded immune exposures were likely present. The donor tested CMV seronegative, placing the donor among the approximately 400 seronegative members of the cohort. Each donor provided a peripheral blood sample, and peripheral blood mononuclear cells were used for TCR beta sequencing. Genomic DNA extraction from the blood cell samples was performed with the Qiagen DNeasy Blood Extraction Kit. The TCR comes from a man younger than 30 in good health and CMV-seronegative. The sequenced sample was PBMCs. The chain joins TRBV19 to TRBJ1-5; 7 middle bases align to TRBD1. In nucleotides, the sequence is TGTGCCAGCCAGACAGGGCCGGGTAGCAATCAGCCCCAGCATTTT. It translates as CASQTGPGSNQPQHF.